The next 8 T cell receptor beta chains were all read from a single sample in a study of CD8 T cells in ankylosing spondylitis. TCRdb reprocessed the 5' RACE reads via MiXCR and lists one record per CDR3 protein. The table includes some 40,000 distinct CDR3 sequences, less than 4% detected once. The sequenced sample consisted of blood, either unsorted or a sorted T cell fraction (not recorded which). The origin of the receptors is a male donor with ankylosing spondylitis or in good health (not recorded which).

This clonotype rates as medium-sized. This sequence joins TRBV24-1 and TRBJ2-7, with TRBD1 identical over 8 bases. Germline V gene sequence: CDR1 KGHDR, CDR2 SFDVKD. With 4 bases clipped from V and 2 bases from J, the junction kept 6 bases outside the gene matches. The CDR3 extends over 15 amino acids. CDR3 loop: CATSDPGQEPYEQYV. The DNA of the CDR3 is TGTGCCACCAGTGACCCGGGACAGGAACCCTACGAGCAGTACGTC.

The chain is built from TRBV3-1 and TRBJ2-7, with 9 positions matching TRBD2. The germline gives CDR1 LGHDT, CDR2 YNNKEL (reference sequence). The CDR3 is made up of 16 amino acids. The ends lost 7 bases at V and 1 base at J; junction bases unmatched: 11. The CDR3 protein is CASTQQGLAASYEQYV. CDR3 bases: TGTGCCAGCACCCAGCAGGGACTAGCAGCTTCCTACGAGCAGTACGTC.

This clonotype occurred many times. The chain carries TRBV9 and TRBJ2-2; D perhaps matches TRBD2 (5 bases). V lost 0 bases and J lost 5, with 11 bases in between. The CDR3 spans 15 residues. The germline CDR1 and CDR2 sequences are SGDLS and YYNGEE. The DNA of the CDR3 is TGTGCCAGCAGCGTAGTTGGACGCGGGACCGGGGAGCTGTTTTTT. Translated: CASSVVGRGTGELFF.

The table lists this clonotype with many counts. The chain has TRBV9 and TRBJ2-4; D possibly matches TRBD1 or TRBD2 (5 bases each). CDR1 and CDR2 (germline): SGDLS, YYNGEE. V lost 0 bases and J 0 bases, leaving 10 bases between the germline ends. The CDR3 is 16 residues long. The CDR3 DNA reads TGTGCCAGCAGCGTAGAAGACGGGGCAGCCAAAAACATTCAGTACTTC. It specifies CASSVEDGAAKNIQYF.

In this sample, this clonotype turned up many times. The chain recombines TRBV9 with TRBJ2-2; tentatively, D is TRBD1 or TRBD2 (5 bases each). Germline assignment: CDR1 SGDLS and CDR2 YYNGEE. Trimming took off 0 bases at V and 5 bases at J, with 11 bases between the two ends. The CDR3 sequence is 15 residues long. The DNA for the CDR3 is TGTGCCAGCAGCGTAGTGGGGACGAGTACCGGGGAGCTGTTTTTT. It codes for CASSVVGTSTGELFF.

This clonotype was recorded at least ten times. J is TRBJ1-5 and V is TRBV9, with D hard to call. From germline, CDR1 is SGDLS and CDR2 YYNGEE. The CDR3 runs to 15 residues. The V end lost 2 bases, the J end lost 0 bases, and 9 bases lay between the germline ends. The CDR3 sequence: CASSVSGDSNQPQHF. CDR3 sequence (DNA): TGTGCCAGCAGCGTCTCTGGAGATAGCAATCAGCCCCAGCATTTT. Looking up the rest from reference TRBV9 and TRBJ1-5 gives the full variable domain: DSGVTQTPKHLITATGQRVTLRCSPRSGDLSVYWYQQSLDQGLQFLIQYYNGEERAKGNILERFSAQQFPDLHSELNLSSLELGDSALYFCASSVSGDSNQPQHFGDGTRLSIL.

The sample holds many counts of this clonotype. The rearrangement links TRBV9 to TRBJ2-5; TRBD2 matches 11 bases. With V trimmed by 0 bases and J by 4 bases, 2 bases remained unmatched. Per the germline V gene, CDR1 is SGDLS and CDR2 is YYNGEE. CDR3 size: 15 residues. The CDR3 loop reads CASSVATSGGETQYF. CDR3 DNA sequence: TGTGCCAGCAGCGTAGCCACTAGCGGGGGAGAGACCCAGTACTTC.

There are many counts of this clonotype. The J gene is TRBJ2-2, the V gene TRBV9, with TRBD2 matching over 7 bases. J gave up 6 bases and V 3 bases, and 14 bases lay outside the gene matches. Germline V CDR1 and CDR2: SGDLS, YYNGEE. The CDR3 contains 17 residues. CDR3 sequence (DNA): TGTGCCAGCAGCGGCCACCTCCAGCGGGGAGGGTCCGGGGAGCTGTTTTTT. Its protein product is CASSGHLQRGGSGELFF.